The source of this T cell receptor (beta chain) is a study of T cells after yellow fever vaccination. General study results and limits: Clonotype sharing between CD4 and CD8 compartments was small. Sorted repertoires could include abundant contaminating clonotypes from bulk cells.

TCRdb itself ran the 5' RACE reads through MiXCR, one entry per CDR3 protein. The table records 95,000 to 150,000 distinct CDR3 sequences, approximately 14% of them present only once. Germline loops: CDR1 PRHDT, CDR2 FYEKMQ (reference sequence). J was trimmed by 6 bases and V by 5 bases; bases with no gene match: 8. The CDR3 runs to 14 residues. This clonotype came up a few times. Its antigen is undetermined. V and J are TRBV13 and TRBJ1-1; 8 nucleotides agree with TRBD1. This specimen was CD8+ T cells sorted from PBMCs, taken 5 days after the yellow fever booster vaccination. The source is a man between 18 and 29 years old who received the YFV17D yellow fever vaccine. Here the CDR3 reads CASSPGQGLAEAFF. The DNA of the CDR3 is TGTGCCAGCAGCCCTGGACAGGGTCTGGCTGAAGCTTTCTTT.